This T cell receptor beta chain was observed in a study of T cell changes during pregnancy in multiple sclerosis. This table comes from immunoSEQ multiplex PCR, and its TCRdb copy is limited to in-frame clones, with some not included. The data show approximately 30,000 clones, about 88% seen once. J lost 8 bases, V lost 6 bases, and 4 bases had no gene match. The CDR3 is 13 amino acids. From germline, CDR1 is MNHNS and CDR2 SASEGT. The sequences come from CD8+ T cells from peripheral blood mononuclear cells, collected in the third trimester of pregnancy. The TCR sequence derives from a female donor with multiple sclerosis, enrolled in a pregnancy study. This chain connects TRBV6-1 to TRBJ1-4; 9 nucleotides line up with TRBD1. CDR3 DNA: TGTGCCAGCAGGGACAGGGGTAAAGAAAAACTGTTTTTT. It specifies CASRDRGKEKLFF.